This T cell receptor beta chain was sequenced in a study of control samples from healthy donors and cancer patients. The protocol was immunoSEQ multiplex PCR, while the TCRdb copy is restricted to in-frame clones and leaves out a portion. This sample contains about 210,000 clones. This sequence originates from a woman aged 30 to 39 in good health. What was sequenced was blood.

The CDR3 region is CASGRSGHDNSPLHF. The DNA of the CDR3 is TGTGCCAGCGGCCGTTCGGGACACGATAATTCACCCCTCCACTTT. V is TRBV27 and J is TRBJ1-6; TRBD1 is a possible D gene (6 bases). The V gene lost 8 bases and the J gene lost 5 bases, with 16 bases spanning the gap. The CDR3 has 15 amino acids. The V gene's germline CDR1 is MNHEY and CDR2 SMNVEV (reference sequence).